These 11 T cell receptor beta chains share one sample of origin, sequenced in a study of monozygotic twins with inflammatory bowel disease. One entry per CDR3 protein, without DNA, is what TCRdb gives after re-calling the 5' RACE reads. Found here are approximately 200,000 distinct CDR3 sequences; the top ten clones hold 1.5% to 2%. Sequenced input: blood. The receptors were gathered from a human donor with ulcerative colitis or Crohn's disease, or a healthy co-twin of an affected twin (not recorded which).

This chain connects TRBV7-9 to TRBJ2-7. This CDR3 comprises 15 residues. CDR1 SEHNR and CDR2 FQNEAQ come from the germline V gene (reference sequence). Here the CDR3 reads CASSLYGGGSYEQYF. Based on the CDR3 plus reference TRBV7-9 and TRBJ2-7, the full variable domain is DTGVSQNPRHKITKRGQNVTFRCDPISEHNRLYWYRQTLGQGPEFLTYFQNEAQLEKSRLLSDRFSAERPKGSFSTLEIQRTEQGDSAMYLCASSLYGGGSYEQYFGPGTRLTVT.

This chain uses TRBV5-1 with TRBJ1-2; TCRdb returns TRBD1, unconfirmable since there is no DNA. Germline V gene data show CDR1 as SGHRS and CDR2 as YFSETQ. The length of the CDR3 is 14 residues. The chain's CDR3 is CASSSQPTTGSYTF.

The CDR3 is CAISESILIRESPLHF. The chain couples TRBV10-3 to TRBJ1-6. This CDR3 spans 16 amino acids. Germline CDR1 is ENHRY and CDR2 is SYGVKD.

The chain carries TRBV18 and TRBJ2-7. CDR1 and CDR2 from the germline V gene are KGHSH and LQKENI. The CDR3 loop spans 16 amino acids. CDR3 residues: CASSPPAGRSVVEQYF.

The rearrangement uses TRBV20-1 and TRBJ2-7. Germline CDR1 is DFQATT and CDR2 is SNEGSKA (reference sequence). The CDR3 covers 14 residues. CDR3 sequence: CSARDSRSSYEQYF.

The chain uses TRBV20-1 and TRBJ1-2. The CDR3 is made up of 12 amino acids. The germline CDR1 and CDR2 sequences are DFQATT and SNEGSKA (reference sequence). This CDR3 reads CSATTVLYGYTF.

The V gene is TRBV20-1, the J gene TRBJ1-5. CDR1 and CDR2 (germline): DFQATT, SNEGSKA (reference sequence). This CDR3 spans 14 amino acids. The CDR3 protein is CSARAEEGNQPQHF.

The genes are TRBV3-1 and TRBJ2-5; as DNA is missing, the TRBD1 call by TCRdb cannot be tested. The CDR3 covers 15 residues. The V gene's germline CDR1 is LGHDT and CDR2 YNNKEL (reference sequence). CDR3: CASSQVSGQGSSQYF.

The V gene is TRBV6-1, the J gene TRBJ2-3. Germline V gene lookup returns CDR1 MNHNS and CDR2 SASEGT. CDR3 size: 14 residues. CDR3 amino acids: CASSLRASTDTQYF.

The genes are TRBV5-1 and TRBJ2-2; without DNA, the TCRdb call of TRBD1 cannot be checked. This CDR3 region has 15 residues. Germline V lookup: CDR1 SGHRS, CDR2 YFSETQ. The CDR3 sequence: CASAWGAGFSGELFF.

The chain's CDR3 is CASSSGVRIGHEQYF. This chain connects TRBV27 to TRBJ2-7; as DNA is missing, the TRBD1 call by TCRdb cannot be tested. The CDR3 runs 15 residues. The germline gives CDR1 MNHEY, CDR2 SMNVEV (reference sequence).